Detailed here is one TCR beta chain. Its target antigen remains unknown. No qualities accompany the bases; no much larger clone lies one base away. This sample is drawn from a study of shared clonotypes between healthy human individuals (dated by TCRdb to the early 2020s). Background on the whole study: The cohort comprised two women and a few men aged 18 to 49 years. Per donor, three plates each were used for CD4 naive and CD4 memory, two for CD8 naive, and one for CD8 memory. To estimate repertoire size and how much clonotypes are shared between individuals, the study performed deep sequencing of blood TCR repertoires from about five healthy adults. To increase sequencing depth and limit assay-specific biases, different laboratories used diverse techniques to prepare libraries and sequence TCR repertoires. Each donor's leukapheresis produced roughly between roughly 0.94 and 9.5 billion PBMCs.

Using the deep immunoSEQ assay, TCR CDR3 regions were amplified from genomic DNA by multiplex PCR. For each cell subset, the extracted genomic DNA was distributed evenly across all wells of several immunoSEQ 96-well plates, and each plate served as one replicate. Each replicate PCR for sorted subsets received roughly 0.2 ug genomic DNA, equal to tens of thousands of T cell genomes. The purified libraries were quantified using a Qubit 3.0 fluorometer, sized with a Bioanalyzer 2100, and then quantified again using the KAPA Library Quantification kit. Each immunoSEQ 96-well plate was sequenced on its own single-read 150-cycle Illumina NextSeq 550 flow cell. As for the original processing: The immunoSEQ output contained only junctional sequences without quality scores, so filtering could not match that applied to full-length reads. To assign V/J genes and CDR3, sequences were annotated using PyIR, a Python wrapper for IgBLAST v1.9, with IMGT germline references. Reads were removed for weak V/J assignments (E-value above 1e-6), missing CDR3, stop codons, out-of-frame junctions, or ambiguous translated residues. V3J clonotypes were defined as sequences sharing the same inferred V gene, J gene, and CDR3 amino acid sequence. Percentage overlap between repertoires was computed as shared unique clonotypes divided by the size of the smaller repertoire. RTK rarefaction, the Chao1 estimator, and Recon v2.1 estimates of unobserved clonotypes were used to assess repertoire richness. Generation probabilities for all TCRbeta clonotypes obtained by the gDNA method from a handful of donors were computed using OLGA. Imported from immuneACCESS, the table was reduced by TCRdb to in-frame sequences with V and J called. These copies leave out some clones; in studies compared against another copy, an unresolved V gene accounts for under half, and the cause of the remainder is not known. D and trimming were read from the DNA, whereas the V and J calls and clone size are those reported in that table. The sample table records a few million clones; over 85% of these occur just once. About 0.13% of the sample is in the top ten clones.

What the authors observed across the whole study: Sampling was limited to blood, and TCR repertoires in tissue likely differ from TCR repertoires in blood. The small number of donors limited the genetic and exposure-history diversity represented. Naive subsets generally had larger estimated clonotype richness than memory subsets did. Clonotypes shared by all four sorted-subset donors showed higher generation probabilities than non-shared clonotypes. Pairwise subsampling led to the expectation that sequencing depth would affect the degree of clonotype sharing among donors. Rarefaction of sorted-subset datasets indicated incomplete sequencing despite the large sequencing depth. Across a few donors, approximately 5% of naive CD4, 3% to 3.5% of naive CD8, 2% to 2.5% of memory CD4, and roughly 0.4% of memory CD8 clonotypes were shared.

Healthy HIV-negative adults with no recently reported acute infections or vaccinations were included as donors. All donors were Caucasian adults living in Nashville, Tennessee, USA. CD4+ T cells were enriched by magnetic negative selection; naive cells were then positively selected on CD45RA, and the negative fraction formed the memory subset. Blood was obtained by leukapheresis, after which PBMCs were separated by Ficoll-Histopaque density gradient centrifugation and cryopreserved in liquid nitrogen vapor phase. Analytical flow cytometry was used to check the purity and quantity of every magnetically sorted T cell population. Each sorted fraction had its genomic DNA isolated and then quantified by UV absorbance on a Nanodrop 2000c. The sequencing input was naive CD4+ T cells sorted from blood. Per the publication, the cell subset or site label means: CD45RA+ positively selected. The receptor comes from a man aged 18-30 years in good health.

The DNA sequence is as follows: TGTGCCATCAAAATGCTGGAGAACACTGAAGCTTTCTTT. This encodes CAIKMLENTEAFF. The chain couples TRBV10-3 to TRBJ1-1; a confident D gene designation cannot be given. The germline V gene gives CDR1 as ENHRY and CDR2 as SYGVKD. Reading from cysteine to phenylalanine, the CDR3 counts 13 amino acids. Of the read, only the CDR3 DNA is kept; its 39 bases are in frame from base 1. At the junction V is shortened by 7 bases and J by 1 base, with 10 bases in between.